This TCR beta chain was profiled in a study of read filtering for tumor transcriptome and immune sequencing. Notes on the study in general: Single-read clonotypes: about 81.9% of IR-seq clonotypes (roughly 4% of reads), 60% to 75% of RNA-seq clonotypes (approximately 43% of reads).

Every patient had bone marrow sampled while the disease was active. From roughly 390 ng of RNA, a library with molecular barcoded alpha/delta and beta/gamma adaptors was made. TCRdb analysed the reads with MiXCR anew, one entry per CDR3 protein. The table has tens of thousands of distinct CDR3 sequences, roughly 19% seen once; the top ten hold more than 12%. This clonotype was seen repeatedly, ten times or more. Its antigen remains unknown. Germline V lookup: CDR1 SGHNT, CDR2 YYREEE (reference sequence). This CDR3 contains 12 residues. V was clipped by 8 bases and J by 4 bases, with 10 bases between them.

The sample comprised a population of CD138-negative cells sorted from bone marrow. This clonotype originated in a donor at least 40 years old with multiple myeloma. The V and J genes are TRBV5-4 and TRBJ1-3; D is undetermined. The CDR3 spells CASRGAGNTIYF. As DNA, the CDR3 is TGTGCCAGTCGGGGAGCCGGAAACACCATATATTTT.